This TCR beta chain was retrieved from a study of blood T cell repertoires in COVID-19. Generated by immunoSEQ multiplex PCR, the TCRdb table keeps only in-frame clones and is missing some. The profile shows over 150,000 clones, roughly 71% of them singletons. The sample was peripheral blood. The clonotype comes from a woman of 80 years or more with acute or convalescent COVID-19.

CDR3 bases: TGTGCCAGTAGGGCAGGGGTAAATAGCAATCAGCCCCAGCATTTT. Amino acids: CASRAGVNSNQPQHF. The chain recombines TRBV19 with TRBJ1-5, with D tentatively TRBD1 (6 bases). This CDR3 contains 15 residues. Germline values: CDR1 LNHDA, CDR2 SQIVND (reference sequence). V lost 6 bases and J 0 bases, leaving 12 bases between the germline ends.